What follows describes a single TCR beta chain. The antigen is unknown. These data come from a study of CD8+ T cells in alopecia areata. Study-wide context: A 6-month off-drug phase came after tofacitinib, which had lasted 6 to 18 months. Findings and limits, study-wide: Patients displayed less clarity in TCR sharing than mice, a finding possibly related to HLA. Normal scalp showed lower clonality than lesional scalp, especially alopecia totalis/universalis.

After isolation, RNA underwent reverse transcription to generate cDNA as the sequencing template. Sequencing used immunoSEQ multiplex PCR; TCRdb keeps in-frame clones, though not all of them. This sample has over 120,000 clones, with roughly three fifths found just once. The CDR3 length is 13 residues. V dropped 4 bases and J dropped 7 bases, with 8 bases sitting between them. Germline V lookup: CDR1 SNHLY, CDR2 FYNNEI. Cell sorting on a FACSAria was used to separate CD4+ and CD8+ T cells from the PBMCs. V is TRBV2 and J is TRBJ1-6, with D perhaps TRBD1 (5 bases). The sequences come from CD4+ T cells sorted from blood, collected at week 0. The receptor's source is a human donor with alopecia areata. The CDR3 loop reads CASSGEGNSPLHF. CDR3 DNA sequence: TGTGCCAGCAGTGGGGAGGGGAATTCACCCCTCCACTTT.